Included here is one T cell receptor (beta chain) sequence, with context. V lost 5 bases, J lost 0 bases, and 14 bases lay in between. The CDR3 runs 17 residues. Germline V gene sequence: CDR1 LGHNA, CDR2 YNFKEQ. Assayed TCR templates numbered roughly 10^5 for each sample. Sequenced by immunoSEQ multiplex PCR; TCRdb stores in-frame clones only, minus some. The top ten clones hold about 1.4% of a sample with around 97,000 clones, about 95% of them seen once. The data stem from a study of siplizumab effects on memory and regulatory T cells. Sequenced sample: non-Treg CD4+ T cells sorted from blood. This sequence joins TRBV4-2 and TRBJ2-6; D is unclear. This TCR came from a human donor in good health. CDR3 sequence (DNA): TGTGCCAGCAGCTCCCGAGGTCGGAACTCTGGGGCCAACGTCCTGACTTTC. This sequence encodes CASSSRGRNSGANVLTF.